A selection of T cell receptor beta chains follows, all from one sample in a study of T-cell memory formation after mild COVID-19. One entry per CDR3 protein, called by TCRdb with MiXCR from the 5' RACE reads. This table has about 440,000 distinct CDR3 sequences, 20% appearing once. The specimen was PBMCs or a T cell subset sorted from them (not recorded which). The receptors derive from an adult woman who had mild COVID-19 (a few samples of this study predate the infection). Cell type and time point are not known. The CDR3 runs from the conserved cysteine through the conserved F or W. The D gene is left open where the match is weak. Size is stated for part of the rows, as once, few or many counts, or as a class when the clone is expanded.

TRBV6-2/TRBV6-3	many	TRBD2	TRBJ2-7	CASSYAMRGTSLTGYEQYF	TGTGCCAGCAGTTACGCCATGAGGGGGACTAGCCTGACGGGGTACGAGCAGTACTTC
TRBV6-2/TRBV6-3	-	TRBD1	TRBJ2-7	CASSGGQVRYEQYF	TGTGCCAGCAGTGGCGGACAGGTCCGATACGAGCAGTACTTC
TRBV3-1	-	TRBD1	TRBJ1-2	CASSQGGQGYNYGYTF	TGTGCCAGCAGCCAAGGGGGACAGGGATATAACTATGGCTACACCTTC
TRBV5-1	few	-	TRBJ2-3	CASSDAGTDTQYF	TGCGCCAGCAGCGACGCGGGCACAGATACGCAGTATTTT
TRBV7-2	-	-	TRBJ2-3	CASSFVVDTQYF	TGTGCCAGCAGCTTCGTTGTAGATACGCAGTATTTT
TRBV5-1	many	TRBD2	TRBJ2-5	CASSSGTSGGSETQYF	TGCGCCAGCAGCTCCGGGACTAGCGGGGGAAGCGAGACCCAGTACTTC
TRBV5-1	many	-	TRBJ2-7	CASSQTESYEQYF	TGCGCCAGCAGCCAGACAGAGTCCTACGAGCAGTACTTC
TRBV5-5	-	TRBD1	TRBJ2-7	CASRTPGQAYEQYF	TGTGCCAGCAGGACTCCGGGACAGGCCTACGAGCAGTACTTC
TRBV29-1	-	-	TRBJ2-7	CSVELGDTSYEQYF	TGCAGCGTTGAACTAGGGGACACCTCCTACGAGCAGTACTTC
TRBV9	-	TRBD2	TRBJ2-1	CASSPLATARIEQFF	TGTGCCAGCAGCCCACTAGCGACAGCTCGTATTGAGCAGTTCTTC
TRBV29-1	once	-	TRBJ1-2	CSVEGLFQNYGYTF	TGCAGCGTTGAAGGCTTATTCCAGAACTATGGCTACACCTTC
TRBV7-8	few	-	TRBJ2-1	CASSLNSFLGNEQFF	TGTGCCAGCAGCTTAAACTCCTTCTTAGGGAATGAGCAGTTCTTC
TRBV12-3/TRBV12-4	-	-	TRBJ2-1	CASSRGISSFF	TGTGCCAGCAGTCGAGGTATTTCATCATTCTTC
TRBV6-6	few	TRBD1	TRBJ1-1	CASSYGQVKSGTEAFF	TGTGCCAGCAGTTATGGACAGGTCAAATCGGGCACTGAAGCTTTCTTT
TRBV25-1	few	-	TRBJ2-3	CASKSDTQYF	TGTGCCAGCAAGTCAGATACGCAGTATTTT
TRBV12-3/TRBV12-4	-	-	TRBJ2-7	CASSLRDGTYEQYF	TGTGCCAGCAGTTTAAGGGACGGAACCTACGAGCAGTACTTC
TRBV4-1	-	TRBD1	TRBJ2-1	CASVTGGKDEQFF	TGCGCCAGCGTGACAGGGGGTAAGGATGAGCAGTTCTTC
TRBV7-2	-	-	TRBJ2-7	CASSSETTTAYEQYF	TGTGCCAGCAGCTCAGAGACGACAACGGCCTACGAGCAGTACTTC
TRBV29-1	-	-	TRBJ2-2	CSVETSANTGELFF	TGCAGCGTTGAGACATCCGCGAACACCGGGGAGCTGTTTTTT
TRBV7-6	-	-	TRBJ2-1	CASSWGDAGEQFF	TGTGCCAGCAGCTGGGGGGACGCGGGGGAGCAGTTCTTC
TRBV5-1	few	-	TRBJ1-1	CASSLAAGYDTEAFF	TGCGCCAGCAGCTTGGCCGCGGGATATGACACTGAAGCTTTCTTT
TRBV21-1	-	-	TRBJ1-1	CASSSTRGMNTEAFF	TGTGCCAGCAGCTCAACGAGGGGCATGAACACTGAAGCTTTCTTT
TRBV20-1	many	-	TRBJ2-5	CSARAWTEQETQYF	TGCAGTGCTAGAGCCTGGACAGAACAAGAGACCCAGTACTTC
TRBV9	-	-	TRBJ1-2	CASSVDNNGITNYGYTF	TGTGCCAGCAGCGTAGACAACAACGGGATAACTAACTATGGCTACACCTTC
TRBV7-2	few	TRBD1	TRBJ1-3	CASSRDRGNFFSGNTIYF	TGTGCCAGCAGCCGGGACAGGGGGAACTTCTTCTCTGGAAACACCATATATTTT
TRBV6-2/TRBV6-3	few	-	TRBJ1-1	CASSSWTVNTEAFF	TGTGCCAGCAGTTCCTGGACAGTCAACACTGAAGCTTTCTTT
TRBV7-3	few	TRBD2	TRBJ2-7	CASRLAATSSYEQYF	TGTGCCAGCAGACTAGCGGCTACGAGCTCCTACGAGCAGTACTTC
TRBV12-3/TRBV12-4	few	TRBD1	TRBJ1-2	CASSPGQGLPNGYTF	TGTGCCAGCAGTCCGGGACAGGGACTACCTAATGGCTACACCTTC
TRBV27	-	-	TRBJ2-5	CASSFSGGPRETQYF	TGTGCCAGCAGTTTTTCCGGGGGGCCCCGAGAGACCCAGTACTTC